This TCR beta chain was sequenced in a study of blood T cell repertoires in COVID-19. Study-wide context: Samples came from the United States, Italy and Spain, spanning acute and convalescent COVID-19. In each case, the material was cDNA or gDNA derived from T cells, B-cell-depleted T cells, or PBMCs.

Germline V CDR1 and CDR2: MNHEY, SVGAGI. The CDR3 covers 15 residues. Germline trimming cut 7 bases from V and 3 bases from J; bases unmatched to any gene: 9. Per the study methods: Reference gene primer amplification in the assay estimated nucleated cell counts. Clones were read by immunoSEQ multiplex PCR, and TCRdb kept only the in-frame ones, dropping some. V, J and clone size were drawn from that table, and D and trimming were deduced from the DNA. In the table there are 200,000 to 300,000 clones, 84% of which are singletons. This sequence joins TRBV6-5 and TRBJ2-7, with 10 bases that match TRBD2. The receptor's source is a human donor in a cohort sampled during active COVID-19. Sequencing used peripheral blood. The CDR3 region has the DNA TGTGCCAGCACGGCCACTAGCGGGACGCTCTACGAGCAGTACTTC. This codes for CASTATSGTLYEQYF.